This T cell receptor (beta chain) was observed in a study of shared clonotypes between healthy human individuals. Notes on the study in general: Genetic and exposure-history diversity was limited by the small donor number. The expectation was that sequencing depth would affect clonotype sharing among donors.

A remark on this clone: What it recognizes is unknown. Other DNA sequences in the same sample also yield this CDR3.

Germline-derived CDR1 and CDR2 are MNHEY and SMNVEV (reference sequence). CDR3 size: 15 residues. With 2 bases clipped from V and 5 bases from J, the junction kept 6 bases outside the gene matches. Methods used by the authors: ImmunoSEQ supplied junction-only sequences lacking quality scores, so filtering was different. This table comes from immunoSEQ multiplex PCR, and its TCRdb copy is limited to in-frame clones, with some not included. The DNA gave D and trimming, while V, J and clone size come from that table. This repertoire shows roughly 2.5 million clones, 90% to 95% found once; its top ten account for over 0.12%.

This clonotype originated in a man in his late teens or twenties in good health. The specimen sequenced was naive CD4+ T cells sorted from blood. The subset is: CD45RA+ positively selected. The chain uses TRBV27 and TRBJ2-3, with 8 bases matching TRBD2. CDR3 bases: TGTGCCAGCAGTTTACTGTCCGGGAGGGGAGATACGCAGTATTTT. Protein: CASSLLSGRGDTQYF.